The 5 T cell receptor beta chains in this list originate from one sample, sequenced in a study of read filtering for tumor transcriptome and immune sequencing (dated by TCRdb to 2018 to 2020). Sequenced on an Illumina HiSeq 4000. The Immunoverse kit was used to build TCR libraries from approximately 410 ng RNA, with molecular barcoded adaptors covering alpha/delta and beta/gamma chains. The public reads were run again by TCRdb, first through fastp at Q25 and then through MiXCR, and only productive beta chains were kept. Every CDR3 protein is listed once, alongside the most common genes and DNA of its rows. A total of around 23,000 distinct CDR3 sequences appear in this sample, under 25% of them only once. The ten largest clones represent around 46% of the sample. Sequencing was done on a sample of a population of CD138-negative cells sorted from bone marrow. Sample cell subset or site, as interpreted from the label and publication: bone marrow mononuclear cells depleted of CD138+ plasma/myeloma cells by negative magnetic selection. Receptor source: a donor aged 40 or over with multiple myeloma.

Ten or more counts support this clonotype. J is TRBJ2-1 and V is TRBV10-3; no reliable D call. V dropped 2 bases and J dropped 3 bases, with 11 bases sitting between them. Germline CDR1 is ENHRY and CDR2 is SYGVKD. This CDR3 contains 15 residues. CDR3 in DNA: TGTGCCATCAGTGAGCCAGCAGGCCTCTACAATGAGCAGTTCTTC. Amino acids: CAISEPAGLYNEQFF.

The sample holds many counts of this clonotype. A junction end diverges from the germline sequence, so it may reflect a read error. This chain links TRBV5-1 with TRBJ1-1; D is undetermined. Germline CDR1 reads SGHRS; CDR2 reads YFSETQ. The CDR3 runs 14 residues. CDR3 coding DNA: TGTGCCAGCAGCTTACGAGGGAGAGACACTGAAGCTTTCTTT. Amino acid sequence: CASSLRGRDTEAFF.

This clonotype was detected many times. This chain connects TRBV7-2 to TRBJ2-1; D is ambiguous. Germline CDR1 is SGHTA and CDR2 is FQGNSA. Trimming shortened V by 1 base and J by 7 bases, and 11 bases separated the two germline ends. The CDR3 is 14 amino acids. The DNA of the CDR3 is TGTGCCAGCAGCTTAGGAGGTGGGGTGAATGAGCAGTTCTTC. Its protein is CASSLGGGVNEQFF.

This clonotype was recorded a few times. CDR3 coding DNA: TGTGCCAGTACCACCGGGACAGACAACACCGGGGAGCTGTTTTTT. Translated: CASTTGTDNTGELFF. This chain connects TRBV19 to TRBJ2-2; 7 bases fit TRBD1. CDR1 LNHDA and CDR2 SQIVND come from the germline V gene (reference sequence). The V gene end was trimmed by 7 bases and the J gene end by 2 bases; junction bases not matched to a gene: 7. The CDR3 has 15 amino acids. The full variable domain, completed using reference TRBV19 and TRBJ2-2, is DGGITQSPKYLFRKEGQNVTLSCEQNLNHDAMYWYRQDPGQGLRLIYYSQIVNDFQKGDIAEGYSVSREKKESFPLTVTSAQKNPTAFYLCASTTGTDNTGELFFGEGSRLTVL.

This clonotype was observed at least ten times. The genes are TRBV5-1 and TRBJ2-3; 10 nucleotides align to TRBD2. The CDR3 sequence is 15 residues long. Losses at the gene ends were 0 bases for V and 5 bases for J; bases not matched to a gene: 3. The V gene's germline CDR1 is SGHRS and CDR2 YFSETQ. The CDR3 sequence: CASSLGASGGDTQYF. CDR3 in DNA: TGCGCCAGCAGCTTGGGGGCTAGCGGGGGAGATACGCAGTATTTT.